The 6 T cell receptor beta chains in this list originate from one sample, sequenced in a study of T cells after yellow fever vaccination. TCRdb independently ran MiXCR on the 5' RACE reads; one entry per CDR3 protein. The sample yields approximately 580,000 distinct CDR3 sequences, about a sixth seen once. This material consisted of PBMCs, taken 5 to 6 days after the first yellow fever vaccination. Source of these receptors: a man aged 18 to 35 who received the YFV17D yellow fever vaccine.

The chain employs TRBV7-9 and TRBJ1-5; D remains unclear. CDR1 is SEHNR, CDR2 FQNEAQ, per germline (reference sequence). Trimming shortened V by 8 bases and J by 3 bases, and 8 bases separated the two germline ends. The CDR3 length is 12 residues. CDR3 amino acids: CASGEINQPQHF. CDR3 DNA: TGTGCCAGCGGCGAAATCAATCAGCCCCAGCATTTT.

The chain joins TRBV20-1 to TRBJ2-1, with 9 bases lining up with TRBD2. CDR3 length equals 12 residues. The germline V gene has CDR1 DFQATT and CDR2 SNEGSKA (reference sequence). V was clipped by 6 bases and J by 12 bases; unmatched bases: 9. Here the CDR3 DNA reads TGCAGTGCAACCCTAGCGGGAATATCGCAGTTCTTC. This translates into CSATLAGISQFF.

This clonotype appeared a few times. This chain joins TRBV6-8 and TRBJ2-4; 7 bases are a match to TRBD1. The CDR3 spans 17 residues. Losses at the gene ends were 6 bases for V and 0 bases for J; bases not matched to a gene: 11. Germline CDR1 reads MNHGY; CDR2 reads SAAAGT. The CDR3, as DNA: TGTGCCAGCAGCCTCCTGAGACAGGGAAAAGCCAAAAACATTCAGTACTTC. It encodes CASSLLRQGKAKNIQYF.

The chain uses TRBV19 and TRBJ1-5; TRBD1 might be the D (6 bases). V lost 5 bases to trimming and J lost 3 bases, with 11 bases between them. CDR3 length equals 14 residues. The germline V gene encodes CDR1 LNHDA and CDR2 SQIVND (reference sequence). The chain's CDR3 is CASSAGTPNQPQHF. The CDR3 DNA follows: TGTGCCAGTAGTGCCGGGACACCCAATCAGCCCCAGCATTTT.

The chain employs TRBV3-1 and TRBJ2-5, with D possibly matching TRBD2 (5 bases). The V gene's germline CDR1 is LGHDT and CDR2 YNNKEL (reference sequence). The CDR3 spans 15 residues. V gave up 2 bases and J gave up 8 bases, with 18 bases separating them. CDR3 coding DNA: TGTGCCAGCAGCCAAAACCGGGCCCTCGGAGGCACCCAGTACTTC. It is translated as CASSQNRALGGTQYF.

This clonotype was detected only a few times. CDR3 amino acids: CASSSGTDKITYEQYV. The CDR3 DNA sequence: TGTGCCAGCAGTTCCGGGACAGATAAAATAACCTACGAGCAGTACGTC. The chain has TRBV27 and TRBJ2-7; the match to TRBD1 covers 7 bases. The CDR3 runs 16 residues. From germline, CDR1 is MNHEY and CDR2 SMNVEV (reference sequence). V lost 4 bases to trimming and J lost 2 bases; unmatched junction nucleotides: 11.